This entry describes one T cell receptor beta chain. V was pared by 4 bases and J by 8 bases, with 5 bases of the junction left unmatched. CDR1 is SGHTS, CDR2 YDEGEE, per germline. This CDR3 region has 13 residues. The data originate from a study of blood T cell repertoires in COVID-19. Study-level information: Samples representing acute and convalescent COVID-19 were sourced from the United States, Italy and Spain. PBMCs, B-cell-depleted T cells, or T cells provided the cDNA or gDNA that made up the material.

Original processing notes: From reference gene primer amplification, estimates of nucleated cell counts were derived. Clones were read by immunoSEQ multiplex PCR, and TCRdb kept only the in-frame ones, dropping some. From that table come the V and J calls and clone size; the DNA was used to work out D and trimming. Among 300,000 to 400,000 clones listed, about 87% were seen once. The rearrangement links TRBV5-8 to TRBJ1-2; 10 bases are a match to TRBD1. Sequenced material: peripheral blood. This clonotype was obtained from a woman aged 60-75 years with COVID-19, enrolled during active disease. CDR3: CASSRQGAGGYTF. The DNA of the CDR3 is TGTGCCAGCAGCAGACAGGGGGCGGGCGGCTACACCTTC.